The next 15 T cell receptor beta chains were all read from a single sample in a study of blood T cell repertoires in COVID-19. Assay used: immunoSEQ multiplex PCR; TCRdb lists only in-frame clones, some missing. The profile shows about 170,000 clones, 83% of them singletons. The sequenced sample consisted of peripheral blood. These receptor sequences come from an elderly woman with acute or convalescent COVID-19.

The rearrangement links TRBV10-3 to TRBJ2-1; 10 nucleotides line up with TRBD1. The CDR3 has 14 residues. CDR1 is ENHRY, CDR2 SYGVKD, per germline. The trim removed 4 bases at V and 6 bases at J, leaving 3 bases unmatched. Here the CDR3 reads CAISGDRGINEQFF. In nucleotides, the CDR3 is TGTGCCATCAGTGGGGACAGGGGAATCAATGAGCAGTTCTTC.

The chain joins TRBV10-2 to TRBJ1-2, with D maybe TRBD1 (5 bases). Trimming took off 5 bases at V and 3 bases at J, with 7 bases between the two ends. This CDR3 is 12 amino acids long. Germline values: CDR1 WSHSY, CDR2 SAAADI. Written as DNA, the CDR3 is TGCGCCAGCAGTCCGACAGACTATGGCTACACCTTC. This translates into CASSPTDYGYTF.

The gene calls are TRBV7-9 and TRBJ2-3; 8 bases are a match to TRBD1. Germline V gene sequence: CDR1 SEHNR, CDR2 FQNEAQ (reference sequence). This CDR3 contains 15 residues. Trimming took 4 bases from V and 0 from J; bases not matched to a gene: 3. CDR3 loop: CASSYDRGSTDTQYF. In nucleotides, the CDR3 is TGTGCCAGCAGCTACGACAGGGGAAGCACAGATACGCAGTATTTT.

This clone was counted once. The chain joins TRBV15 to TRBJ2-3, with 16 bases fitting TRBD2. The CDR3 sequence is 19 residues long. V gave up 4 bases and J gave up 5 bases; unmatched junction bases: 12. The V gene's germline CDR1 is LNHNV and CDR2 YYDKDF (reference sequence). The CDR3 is CATSKPGTSGRAGGDTQYF. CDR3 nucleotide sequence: TGTGCCACCAGCAAACCCGGGACTAGCGGGAGGGCCGGGGGAGATACGCAGTATTTT.

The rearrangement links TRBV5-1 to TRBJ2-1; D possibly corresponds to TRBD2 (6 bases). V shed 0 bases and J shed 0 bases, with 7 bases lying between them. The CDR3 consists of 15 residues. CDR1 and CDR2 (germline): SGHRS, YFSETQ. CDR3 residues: CASSLVGGSYNEQFF. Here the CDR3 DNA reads TGCGCCAGCAGCTTGGTGGGGGGCTCCTACAATGAGCAGTTCTTC.

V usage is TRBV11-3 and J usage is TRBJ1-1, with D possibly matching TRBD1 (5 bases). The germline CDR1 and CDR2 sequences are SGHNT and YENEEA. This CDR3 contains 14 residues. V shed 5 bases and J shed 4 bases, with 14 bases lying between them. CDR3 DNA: TGTGCCAGCAGCCCCGGTGGGAGGGGCACTGAAGCTTTCTTT. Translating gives CASSPGGRGTEAFF.

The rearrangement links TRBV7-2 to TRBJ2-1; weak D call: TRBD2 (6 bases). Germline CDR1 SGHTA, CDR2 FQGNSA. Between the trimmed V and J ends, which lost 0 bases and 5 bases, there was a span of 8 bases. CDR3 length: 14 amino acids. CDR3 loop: CASSLARENNEQFF. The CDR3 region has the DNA TGTGCCAGCAGCTTAGCCCGGGAGAACAATGAGCAGTTCTTC.

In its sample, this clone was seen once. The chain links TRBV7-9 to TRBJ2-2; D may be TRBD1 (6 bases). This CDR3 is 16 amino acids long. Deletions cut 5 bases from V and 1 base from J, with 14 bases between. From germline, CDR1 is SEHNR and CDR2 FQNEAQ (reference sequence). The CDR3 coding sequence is TGTGCCAGCAGCCCCCCCCAGACAGGGAACACCGGGGAGCTGTTTTTT. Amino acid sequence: CASSPPQTGNTGELFF.

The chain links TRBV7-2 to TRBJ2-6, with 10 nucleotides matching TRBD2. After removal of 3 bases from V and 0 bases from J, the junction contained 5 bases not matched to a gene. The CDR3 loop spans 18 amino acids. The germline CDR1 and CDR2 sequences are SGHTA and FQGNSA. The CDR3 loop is CASSFSSGGSSGANVLTF. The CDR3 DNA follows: TGTGCCAGCAGCTTCAGTAGCGGGGGGAGCTCTGGGGCCAACGTCCTGACTTTC.

The CDR3 sequence is CASSLDRGTSVYTQYF. In DNA form, the CDR3 reads TGTGCCAGCAGCTTAGATAGGGGGACTAGCGTTTATACGCAGTATTTT. The V and J genes are TRBV7-9 and TRBJ2-3; 10 bases fit TRBD2. CDR1 is SEHNR, CDR2 FQNEAQ, per germline (reference sequence). V lost 1 base, J lost 7 bases, and 8 bases stayed unmatched. There are 16 residues in the CDR3.

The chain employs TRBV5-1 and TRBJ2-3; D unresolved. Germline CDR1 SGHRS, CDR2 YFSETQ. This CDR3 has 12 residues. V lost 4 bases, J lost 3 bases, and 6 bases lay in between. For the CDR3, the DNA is TGCGCCAGCAGCGGGCAGACAGATACGCAGTATTTT. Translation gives CASSGQTDTQYF.

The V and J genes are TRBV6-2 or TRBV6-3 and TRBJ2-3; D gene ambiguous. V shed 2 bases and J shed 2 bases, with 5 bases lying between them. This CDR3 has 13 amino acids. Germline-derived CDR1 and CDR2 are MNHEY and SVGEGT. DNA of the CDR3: TGTGCCAGCAGTTACCCCCTCACAGATACGCAGTATTTT. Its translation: CASSYPLTDTQYF.

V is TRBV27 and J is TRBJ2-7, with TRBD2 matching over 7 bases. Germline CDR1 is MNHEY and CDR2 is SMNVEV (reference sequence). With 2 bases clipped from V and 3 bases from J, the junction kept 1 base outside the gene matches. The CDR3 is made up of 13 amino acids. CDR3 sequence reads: CASSLGGGYEQYF. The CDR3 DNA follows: TGTGCCAGCAGTTTAGGGGGGGGCTACGAGCAGTACTTC.

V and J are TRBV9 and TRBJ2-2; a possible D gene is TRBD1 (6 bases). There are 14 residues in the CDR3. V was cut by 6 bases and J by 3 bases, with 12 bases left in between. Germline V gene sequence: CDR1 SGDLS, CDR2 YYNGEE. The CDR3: CASTGGADTGELFF. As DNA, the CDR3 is TGTGCCAGCACTGGGGGCGCGGACACCGGGGAGCTGTTTTTT.

CDR3 DNA sequence: TGTGCCAGCAGCACCCAGCGCGGATTTAACCAAGAGACCCAGTACTTC. It translates to CASSTQRGFNQETQYF. The rearrangement joins TRBV5-6 to TRBJ2-5; D is unclear. Trimming stripped 4 bases from V and 0 bases from J, with 16 bases between. The germline V gene has CDR1 SGHDT and CDR2 YYEEEE. CDR3 length: 16 amino acids.